A single sample is the source of the 2 T cell receptor beta chains below, sequenced in a study of T cell responses to AZD1222 COVID-19 vaccine. Sequencing was performed with immunoSEQ multiplex PCR; in TCRdb, only in-frame clones are kept and a portion is missing. The repertoire has 120,000 to 150,000 clones, roughly nine tenths of them found once; the top ten carry roughly 7.5%. This specimen was peripheral blood, taken 28 days after the second dose of the MenACWY control vaccine. These receptor sequences come from an adult who received the MenACWY meningococcal vaccine as a control.

V usage is TRBV5-1 and J usage is TRBJ1-4; weak D call: TRBD1 (5 bases). Germline CDR1 reads SGHRS; CDR2 reads YFSETQ. Trimming removed 4 bases at V and 0 bases at J, with 10 bases between. This CDR3 spans 15 amino acids. The CDR3 coding sequence is TGCGCCAGCAGCGCAGGGAGTGCAACTAATGAAAAACTGTTTTTT. Translation gives CASSAGSATNEKLFF.

J is TRBJ2-3 and V is TRBV2; 9 bases are a match to TRBD1. Germline V gene lookup returns CDR1 SNHLY and CDR2 FYNNEI. V shed 6 bases and J 2 bases; nucleotides not matched to a gene: 9. CDR3 length: 16 residues. The CDR3 nucleotides are TGTGCCAGCAGGGAGGCGGGACAGGGTGTCACAGATACGCAGTATTTT. Translation: CASREAGQGVTDTQYF.